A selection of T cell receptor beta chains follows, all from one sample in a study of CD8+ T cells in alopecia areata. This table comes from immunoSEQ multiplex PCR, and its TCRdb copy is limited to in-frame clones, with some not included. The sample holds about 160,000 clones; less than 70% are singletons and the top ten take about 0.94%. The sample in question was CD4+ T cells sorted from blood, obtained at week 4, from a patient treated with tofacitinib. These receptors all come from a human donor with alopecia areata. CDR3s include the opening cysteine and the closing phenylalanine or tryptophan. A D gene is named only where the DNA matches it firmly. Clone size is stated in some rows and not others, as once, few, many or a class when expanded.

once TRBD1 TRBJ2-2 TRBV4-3 TGCGCCAGCAGCCAACTCCGACTCACCGGGACAGGGGCCACCGGGGAGCTGTTTTTT CASSQLRLTGTGATGELFF
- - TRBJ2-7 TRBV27 TGTGCCAGCAGTTTGGGGACGGTCTCCTACGAGCAGTACTTC CASSLGTVSYEQYF
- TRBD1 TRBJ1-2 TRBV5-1 TGCGCCAGCAGCTTGGATGACAGGGGTGGCTATGGCTACACCTTC CASSLDDRGGYGYTF
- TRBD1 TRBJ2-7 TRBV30 TGTGCCTGGGGGGCCGGGACAGCTTCCTACGAGCAGTACTTC CAWGAGTASYEQYF
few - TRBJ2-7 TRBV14 TGTGCCAGCAGCCAAGTAGGTTACGAGCAGTACTTC CASSQVGYEQYF
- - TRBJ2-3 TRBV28 TGTGCCAGCAGTTTGGGGGGGGCCGGCGTGTCAGATACGCAGTATTTT CASSLGGAGVSDTQYF
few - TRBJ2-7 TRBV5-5 TGTGCCAGCAGCCCGGTCGGCTACGAGCAGTACTTC CASSPVGYEQYF
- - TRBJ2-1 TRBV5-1 TGCGCCAGCAGCTTGATTGGCGGAGAGCAGTTCTTC CASSLIGGEQFF
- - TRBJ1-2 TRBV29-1 TGCAGCGTTGAGGGGGGCTATGGCTACACCTTC CSVEGGYGYTF
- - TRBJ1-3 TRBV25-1 TGTGCCAGCAGTGAATCCATAGGGCGGGGCTCTGGAAACACCATATATTTT CASSESIGRGSGNTIYF
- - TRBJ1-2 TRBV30 TGTGCCTGGAGTGTACTCCGGCGACAGAACTATGGCTACACCTTC CAWSVLRRQNYGYTF
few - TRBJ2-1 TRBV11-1 TGTGCCAGCAGCTTGGGGGGTCCAGCGCCATCGCAGTTCTTC CASSLGGPAPSQFF
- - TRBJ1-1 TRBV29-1 TGCAGCGTTGTCCTCGGACACCTGAACACTGAAGCTTTCTTT CSVVLGHLNTEAFF
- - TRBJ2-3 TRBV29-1 TGCAGCGTTGCCCGCCCCAGGAGACAAACTAGCACAGATACGCAGTATTTT CSVARPRRQTSTDTQYF
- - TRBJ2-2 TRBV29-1 TGCAGCGCGACGGGCGCGCCCTCAGGCACCGGGGAGCTGTTTTTT CSATGAPSGTGELFF
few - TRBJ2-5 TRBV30 TGTGCTTCCGGGCCAGAAGAGACCCAGTACTTC CASGPEETQYF
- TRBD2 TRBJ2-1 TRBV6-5 TGTGCCAGCAGTTACCCTGCGGGGGGGTACAATGAGCAGTTCTTC CASSYPAGGYNEQFF
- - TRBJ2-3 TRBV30 TGTGCCTGGAGTGTACCCAAGTGGGATACGCAGTATTTT CAWSVPKWDTQYF
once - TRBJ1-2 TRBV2 TGTGCCAGCAGTCCCGAGTCCCCGAATGGCTACACCTTC CASSPESPNGYTF
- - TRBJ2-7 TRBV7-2 TGTGCCACAGCCATCGCCTACGAGCAGTACTTC CATAIAYEQYF
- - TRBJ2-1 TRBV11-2 TGTGCCACCCCAGGGAAGAGCTCCTACAATGAGCAGTTCTTC CATPGKSSYNEQFF
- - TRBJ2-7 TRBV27 TGTGCCAGCAGTCCGCCGGGACATCCCTACGAGCAGTACTTC CASSPPGHPYEQYF
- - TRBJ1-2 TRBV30 TGTGCCTGGAGTGTCGGAAGGGTATCCTATGGCTACACCTTC CAWSVGRVSYGYTF
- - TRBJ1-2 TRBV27 TGTGCCAGCGGCCCGGGGCTGCGCTATGGCTACACCTTC CASGPGLRYGYTF
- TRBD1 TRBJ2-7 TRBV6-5 TGTGCCAGCAGTCTCTTACAGGGGGGCTCCTACGAGCAGTACTTC CASSLLQGGSYEQYF
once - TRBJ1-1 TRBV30 TGTGCCTGGAGTGTTGGAGGGGCCACTGAAGCTTTCTTT CAWSVGGATEAFF
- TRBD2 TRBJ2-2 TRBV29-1 TGCAGCGTTGCTAGCGGGGGGCCGGGAAACACCGGGGAGCTGTTTTTT CSVASGGPGNTGELFF
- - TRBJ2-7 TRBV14 TGTGCCAGCAGCCAAGGGTACAGGGAACACGAGCAGTACTTC CASSQGYREHEQYF
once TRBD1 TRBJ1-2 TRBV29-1 TGCAGCGGACTCACAGACAGGGTCTATGGCTACACCTTC CSGLTDRVYGYTF
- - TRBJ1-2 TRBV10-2 TGCGCCAGCGGAGGAGACGGCTATGGCTACACCTTC CASGGDGYGYTF
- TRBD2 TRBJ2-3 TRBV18 TGTGCCAGCTCATCACTAGCGGGGGCCACAGATACGCAGTATTTT CASSSLAGATDTQYF